The 29 T cell receptor beta chains in this list originate from one sample, sequenced in a study of blood T cell repertoires in COVID-19. Sequencing was performed with immunoSEQ multiplex PCR; in TCRdb, only in-frame clones are kept and a portion is missing. The table lists approximately 180,000 clones, more than 75% of them singletons. The specimen sequenced was peripheral blood. These receptors were collected from a person aged 65 to 85 with COVID-19, enrolled during active disease.

This chain joins TRBV9 and TRBJ1-1; D remains unclear. V lost 1 base and J 0 bases, leaving 10 bases between the germline ends. Germline CDR1 SGDLS, CDR2 YYNGEE. This CDR3 contains 15 residues. The CDR3 DNA follows: TGTGCCAGCAGCGTACTTGAGGGCATGAACACTGAAGCTTTCTTT. Its translation: CASSVLEGMNTEAFF.

This clone has just one count. This rearrangement joins TRBV5-4 to TRBJ2-2; 7 nucleotides line up with TRBD1. The CDR3 is 14 residues long. The V gene's germline CDR1 is SGHNT and CDR2 YYREEE (reference sequence). V shed 4 bases, J shed 7 bases, and the junction held 7 bases outside the gene matches. The CDR3 region is CASSPTDRDGELFF. CDR3 DNA: TGTGCCAGCAGCCCAACCGACAGGGACGGGGAGCTGTTTTTT.

This clone was observed a handful of times. V gene TRBV11-3 combines with J gene TRBJ1-1; TRBD1 matches at 7 bases. V gave up 4 bases and J gave up 4 bases; unmatched junction bases: 3. The germline CDR1 and CDR2 sequences are SGHNT and YENEEA. The CDR3 loop spans 13 amino acids. Written as DNA, the CDR3 is TGTGCCAGCAGCTGGAGACAGGGCACTGAAGCTTTCTTT. It codes for CASSWRQGTEAFF.

This chain connects TRBV24-1 to TRBJ1-1; 10 bases line up with TRBD1. V was pared by 10 bases and J by 1 base, with 8 bases of the junction left unmatched. CDR1 is KGHDR, CDR2 SFDVKD, per germline. The CDR3 sequence is 15 residues long. The CDR3: CATTGTGAGNTEAFF. CDR3 bases: TGTGCCACAACGGGGACAGGGGCCGGGAACACTGAAGCTTTCTTT.

This chain connects TRBV7-2 to TRBJ1-4; D perhaps matches TRBD1 (5 bases). Trimming took off 5 bases at V and 4 bases at J, with 20 bases between the two ends. The CDR3 is 17 residues long. Germline-derived CDR1 and CDR2 are SGHTA and FQGNSA. CDR3 loop: CASSPRFGGRHNEKLFF. The CDR3 DNA follows: TGTGCCAGCAGCCCCCGTTTTGGGGGGAGACATAATGAAAAACTGTTTTTT.

The rearrangement links TRBV19 to TRBJ1-1; 7 bases are a match to TRBD1. V gave up 7 bases and J gave up 2 bases; unmatched junction bases: 7. Germline V gene data show CDR1 as LNHDA and CDR2 as SQIVND (reference sequence). The CDR3 has 14 residues. The CDR3 loop is CASTSGQLNTEAFF. CDR3 DNA sequence: TGTGCCAGTACCTCGGGACAGCTCAACACTGAAGCTTTCTTT.

The CDR3 nucleotides read TGCGCCAGCAGCATTGGAGTAGTCGGGGAGCTGTTTTTT. It yields the protein CASSIGVVGELFF. The V call is TRBV5-1, the J call TRBJ2-2; D unresolved. The CDR3 covers 13 residues. The V gene's germline CDR1 is SGHRS and CDR2 YFSETQ. The V end was cut by 4 bases, the J end by 7 bases, with 11 bases between.

This clone has a handful of counts. The rearrangement joins TRBV2 to TRBJ2-6; no clear D. Germline V gene data show CDR1 as SNHLY and CDR2 as FYNNEI. CDR3 size: 15 residues. V lost 3 bases and J 1 base, leaving 7 bases between the germline ends. This CDR3 is CASSDWASGANVLTF. The CDR3 DNA sequence: TGTGCCAGCAGTGATTGGGCGTCTGGGGCCAACGTCCTGACTTTC.

The chain recombines TRBV6-5 with TRBJ1-1; perhaps TRBD1 as D (6 bases). CDR3 length: 14 amino acids. Germline CDR1 and CDR2: MNHEY and SVGAGI. The germline V and J ends were trimmed by 2 bases and 1 base, with 8 bases remaining between them. This CDR3 is CASSYTGRNTEAFF. In DNA, the CDR3 is TGTGCCAGCAGTTACACAGGGCGGAACACTGAAGCTTTCTTT.

About this clone itself: Other DNA sequences in this specimen translate into the identical CDR3. J is TRBJ1-2 and V is TRBV27, with 8 bases matching TRBD1. Unmatched junction bases numbered 3, after V lost 3 bases and J lost 6 bases. CDR3 length: 13 amino acids. Germline CDR1 is MNHEY and CDR2 is SMNVEV (reference sequence). CDR3 amino acids: CASSFRTGNGYTF. CDR3 DNA: TGTGCCAGCAGTTTCCGGACAGGGAATGGCTACACCTTC.

This clone came up once. The chain recombines TRBV7-3 with TRBJ1-4, with D possibly TRBD1 on 6 matching bases. Germline lookup yields CDR1 SGHTA and CDR2 FQGTGA. The CDR3 consists of 16 residues. V was shortened by 5 bases and J by 2 bases, with 15 bases between the two germline ends. The CDR3 DNA is TGTGCCAGCAGCCTACAGGGTAGAGGGACTAATGAAAAACTGTTTTTT. Translated, it gives CASSLQGRGTNEKLFF.

The V call is TRBV7-2, the J call TRBJ2-3, with 9 bases lining up with TRBD2. Per germline, CDR1 SGHTA and CDR2 FQGNSA. The CDR3 contains 16 residues. V shed 8 bases and J 7 bases; nucleotides not matched to a gene: 16. This CDR3 reads CASEIVGIAGANTQYF. The CDR3 nucleotides are TGTGCCAGCGAAATCGTCGGGATAGCGGGAGCCAATACGCAGTATTTT.

In its sample, this clone was seen once. The V and J genes are TRBV7-9 and TRBJ2-7; 8 bases fit TRBD1. CDR1 and CDR2 (germline): SEHNR, FQNEAQ (reference sequence). V shed 3 bases and J 2 bases; nucleotides not matched to a gene: 6. The CDR3 length is 15 residues. DNA of the CDR3: TGTGCCAGCAGCTTCGGGACAGGCGAACCCTACGAGCAGTACTTC. Protein product: CASSFGTGEPYEQYF.

This chain links TRBV3-1 (or the pseudogene TRBV3-2) with TRBJ1-6; no clear D gene. CDR1 and CDR2 (germline): LGHDT, YNNKEL (reference sequence). The CDR3 is 15 residues long. The ends were cut back, 1 base at V and 7 bases at J, with 11 bases in the middle. The CDR3 nucleotides are TGTGCCAGCAGCCAAGCCTGGGAGAGCAATTCACCCCTCCACTTT. As protein: CASSQAWESNSPLHF.

The genes are TRBV5-1 and TRBJ2-1, with 7 bases aligning to TRBD2. Germline assignment: CDR1 SGHRS and CDR2 YFSETQ. The CDR3 is 16 amino acids. With V trimmed by 0 bases and J by 7 bases, 10 bases remained unmatched. The CDR3 DNA reads TGCGCCAGCAGCTTGGCCGGCGGGAGTAATTTTAATGAGCAGTTCTTC. As protein: CASSLAGGSNFNEQFF. The full variable domain, rest sourced from reference TRBV5-1 and TRBJ2-1, is KAGVTQTPRYLIKTRGQQVTLSCSPISGHRSVSWYQQTPGQGLQFLFEYFSETQRNKGNFPGRFSGRQFSNSRSEMNVSTLELGDSALYLCASSLAGGSNFNEQFFGPGTRLTVL.

The chain employs TRBV21-1 and TRBJ2-7; the D segment call TRBD1 is taken from the table without a DNA check. TRBV21-1 counts as a pseudogene. CDR3 length: 14 amino acids. The CDR3 loop is CASGKGRGLNEQYF. In DNA, the CDR3 is TGTGCCAGCGGAAAGGGCAGGGGGCTCAACGAGCAGTACTTC.

The CDR3 reads CASSVRLDNSPLHF. For the CDR3, the DNA is TGCGCCAGCAGCGTACGACTTGATAATTCACCCCTCCACTTT. V is TRBV5-1 and J is TRBJ1-6; no firm D call. The length of the CDR3 is 14 residues. Between the trimmed V and J ends, which lost 4 bases and 5 bases, there was a span of 10 bases. Germline V lookup: CDR1 SGHRS, CDR2 YFSETQ.

This chain links TRBV27 with TRBJ1-1; D is ambiguous. CDR1 and CDR2 (germline): MNHEY, SMNVEV (reference sequence). The V end lost 6 bases, the J end lost 11 bases, and 19 bases lay between the germline ends. CDR3 length equals 13 residues. The CDR3 here is CASSYTPLGEAFF. The DNA of the CDR3 is TGTGCCAGCAGCTATACGCCTCTCGGGGAGGCTTTCTTT.

V usage is TRBV7-2 and J usage is TRBJ2-1; D is perhaps TRBD1 (5 bases). There are 12 residues in the CDR3. V lost 2 bases to trimming and J lost 10 bases, with 9 bases between them. Germline CDR1 SGHTA, CDR2 FQGNSA. The chain's CDR3 is CASSLIAGEQFF. CDR3 nucleotide sequence: TGTGCCAGCAGCTTAATCGCAGGGGAGCAGTTCTTC. Drawing the rest from reference TRBV7-2 and TRBJ2-1, the complete variable domain is GAGVSQSPSNKVTEKGKDVELRCDPISGHTALYWYRQSLGQGLEFLIYFQGNSAPDKSGLPSDRFSAERTGGSVSTLTIQRTQQEDSAVYLCASSLIAGEQFFGPGTRLTVL.

The chain links TRBV24-1 to TRBJ1-2; D uncertain. V was trimmed by 6 bases and J by 7 bases, leaving 11 bases between them. The CDR3 sequence is 12 residues long. CDR1 KGHDR and CDR2 SFDVKD come from the germline V gene. This CDR3 is CATSRWGAGYTF. In nucleotides, the CDR3 is TGTGCCACCAGTCGGTGGGGAGCTGGCTACACCTTC.

The chain joins TRBV29-1 to TRBJ1-1; D might be TRBD1 (6 bases). V lost 7 bases to trimming and J lost 5 bases, with 14 bases between them. The CDR3 is 12 amino acids. Germline CDR1 SQVTM, CDR2 ANQGSEA. The CDR3 nucleotides read TGCAGCGCTTCAAACAGGGTAACTGAAGCTTTCTTT. This sequence encodes CSASNRVTEAFF.

This chain joins TRBV19 and TRBJ2-7; D may be TRBD2 (6 bases). Trimming removed 5 bases from V and 3 bases from J, with 14 bases in between. From germline, CDR1 is LNHDA and CDR2 SQIVND (reference sequence). The CDR3 runs to 14 residues. The CDR3 bases are TGTGCCAGTAGTCCGTCGGGAGCTGTCTACGAGCAGTACTTC. Its protein product is CASSPSGAVYEQYF.

The gene calls are TRBV18 and TRBJ2-7; 7 bases agree with TRBD1. Losses at the gene ends were 3 bases for V and 2 bases for J; bases not matched to a gene: 4. CDR3 length equals 14 residues. CDR1 is KGHSH and CDR2 is LQKENI in the germline V gene. CDR3 residues: CASSPDRAPYEQYF. In nucleotides, the CDR3 is TGTGCCAGCTCACCCGACAGGGCCCCCTACGAGCAGTACTTC.

The chain employs TRBV6-5 and TRBJ1-2; TRBD1 might be the D (6 bases). Deletions cut 11 bases from V and 2 bases from J, with 12 bases between. CDR3 length equals 12 residues. Germline V gene lookup returns CDR1 MNHEY and CDR2 SVGAGI. CDR3 DNA sequence: TGTGCCGCACGACAGGACAACTATGGCTACACCTTC. This encodes CAARQDNYGYTF.

This chain joins TRBV6-1 and TRBJ1-2; D might be TRBD1 (6 bases). Trimming pared 3 bases from V and 0 bases from J, leaving 14 bases between. The CDR3 consists of 16 residues. Germline V gene data show CDR1 as MNHNS and CDR2 as SASEGT. CDR3 bases: TGTGCCAGCAGTGAGAGGGGGGGCAGGGCTAACTATGGCTACACCTTC. Amino acid sequence: CASSERGGRANYGYTF.

The chain uses TRBV5-8 and TRBJ1-5, with 7 bases lining up with TRBD1. CDR1 is SGHTS, CDR2 YDEGEE, per germline. V dropped 2 bases and J dropped 4; count of bases not matched to a gene: 9. The CDR3 extends over 16 amino acids. The CDR3 region has the DNA TGTGCCAGCAGCTTAGGGGTCAGGGGGAATAATCAGCCCCAGCATTTT. This gives the protein CASSLGVRGNNQPQHF. Drawing the rest from reference TRBV5-8 and TRBJ1-5, the complete variable domain is EAGVTQSPTHLIKTRGQQATLRCSPISGHTSVYWYQQALGLGLQFLLWYDEGEERNRGNFPPRFSGRQFPNYSSELNVNALELEDSALYLCASSLGVRGNNQPQHFGDGTRLSIL.

The chain carries TRBV7-9 and TRBJ1-5; D not certain. V shed 1 base and J shed 4 bases, with 8 bases lying between them. The length of the CDR3 is 14 residues. CDR1 is SEHNR and CDR2 is FQNEAQ in the germline V gene (reference sequence). The CDR3 DNA is TGTGCCAGCAGCTTAGTAGCGGGGAATCAGCCCCAGCATTTT. It translates to CASSLVAGNQPQHF.

The chain combines TRBV7-2 with TRBJ2-3, with D maybe TRBD2 (7 bases). Germline loops: CDR1 SGHTA, CDR2 FQGNSA. This CDR3 is built from 17 residues. V was shortened by 1 base and J by 0 bases, with 14 bases between the two germline ends. The CDR3: CASSLERGGLSTDTQYF. CDR3 DNA: TGTGCCAGCAGCTTAGAGAGGGGGGGGCTCAGCACAGATACGCAGTATTTT.

The chain couples TRBV29-1 to TRBJ2-1; 11 bases are a match to TRBD2. Losses at the gene ends were 7 bases for V and 4 bases for J; bases not matched to a gene: 3. Looked up from germline, CDR1 is SQVTM and CDR2 is ANQGSEA. This CDR3 region has 13 residues. The CDR3 loop is CSGGTSGYNEQFF. CDR3 nucleotides: TGCAGCGGGGGGACTAGCGGATACAATGAGCAGTTCTTC.